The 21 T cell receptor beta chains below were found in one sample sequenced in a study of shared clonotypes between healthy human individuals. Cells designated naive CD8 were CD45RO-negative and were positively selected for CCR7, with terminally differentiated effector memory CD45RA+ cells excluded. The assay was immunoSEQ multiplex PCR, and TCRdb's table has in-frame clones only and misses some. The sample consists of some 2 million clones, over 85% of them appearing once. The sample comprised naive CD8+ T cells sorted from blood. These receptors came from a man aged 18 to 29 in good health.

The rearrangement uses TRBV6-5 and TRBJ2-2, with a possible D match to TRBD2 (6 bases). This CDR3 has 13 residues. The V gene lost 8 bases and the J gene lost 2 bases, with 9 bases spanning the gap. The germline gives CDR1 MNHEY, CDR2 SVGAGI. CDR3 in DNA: TGTGCCAGCCAACTAGCAAACACCGGGGAGCTGTTTTTT. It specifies CASQLANTGELFF.

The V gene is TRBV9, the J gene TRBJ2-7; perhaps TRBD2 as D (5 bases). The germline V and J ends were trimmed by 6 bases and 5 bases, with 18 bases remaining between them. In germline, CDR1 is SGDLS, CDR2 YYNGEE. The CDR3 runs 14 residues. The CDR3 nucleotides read TGTGCCAGCACCCGGGATCTTTTCGGGGACGAGCAGTACTTC. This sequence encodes CASTRDLFGDEQYF.

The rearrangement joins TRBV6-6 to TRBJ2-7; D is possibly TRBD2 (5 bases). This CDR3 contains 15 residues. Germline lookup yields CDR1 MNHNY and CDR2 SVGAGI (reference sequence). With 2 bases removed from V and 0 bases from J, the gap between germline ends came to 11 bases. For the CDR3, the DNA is TGTGCCAGCAGTTACAGCCCGGGAAACTCCTACGAGCAGTACTTC. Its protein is CASSYSPGNSYEQYF.

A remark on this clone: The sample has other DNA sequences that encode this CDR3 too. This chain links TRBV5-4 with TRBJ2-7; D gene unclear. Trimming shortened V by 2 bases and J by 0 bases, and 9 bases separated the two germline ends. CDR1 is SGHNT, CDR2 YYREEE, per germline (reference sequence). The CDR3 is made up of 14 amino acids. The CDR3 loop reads CASSLGQSSYEQYF. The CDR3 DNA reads TGTGCCAGCAGCTTAGGTCAGAGCTCCTACGAGCAGTACTTC.

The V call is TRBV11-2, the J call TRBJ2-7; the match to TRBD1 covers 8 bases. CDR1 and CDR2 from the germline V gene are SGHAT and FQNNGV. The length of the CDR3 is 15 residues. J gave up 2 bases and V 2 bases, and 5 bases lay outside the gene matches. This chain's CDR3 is CASSLITGGPYEQYF. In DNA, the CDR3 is TGTGCCAGCAGCTTAATCACAGGGGGGCCCTACGAGCAGTACTTC.

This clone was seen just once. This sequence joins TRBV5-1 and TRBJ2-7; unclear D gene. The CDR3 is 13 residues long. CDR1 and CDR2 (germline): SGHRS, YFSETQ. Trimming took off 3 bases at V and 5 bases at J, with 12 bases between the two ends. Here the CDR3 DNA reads TGCGCCAGCAGCTCGAGTTCGACCCACGAGCAGTACTTC. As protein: CASSSSSTHEQYF. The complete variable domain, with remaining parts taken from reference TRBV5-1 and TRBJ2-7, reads KAGVTQTPRYLIKTRGQQVTLSCSPISGHRSVSWYQQTPGQGLQFLFEYFSETQRNKGNFPGRFSGRQFSNSRSEMNVSTLELGDSALYLCASSSSSTHEQYFGPGTRLTVT.

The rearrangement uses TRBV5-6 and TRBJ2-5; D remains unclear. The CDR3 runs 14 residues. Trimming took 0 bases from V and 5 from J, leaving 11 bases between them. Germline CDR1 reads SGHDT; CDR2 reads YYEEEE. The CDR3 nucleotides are TGTGCCAGCAGCTTGGGAGATATGGTGGAGACCCAGTACTTC. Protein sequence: CASSLGDMVETQYF.

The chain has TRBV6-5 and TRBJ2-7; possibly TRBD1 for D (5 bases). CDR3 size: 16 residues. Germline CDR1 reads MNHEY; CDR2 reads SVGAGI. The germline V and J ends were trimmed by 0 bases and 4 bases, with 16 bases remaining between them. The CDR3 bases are TGTGCCAGCAGTTACTCGCAACTGAGTAGGGGATACGAGCAGTACTTC. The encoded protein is CASSYSQLSRGYEQYF.

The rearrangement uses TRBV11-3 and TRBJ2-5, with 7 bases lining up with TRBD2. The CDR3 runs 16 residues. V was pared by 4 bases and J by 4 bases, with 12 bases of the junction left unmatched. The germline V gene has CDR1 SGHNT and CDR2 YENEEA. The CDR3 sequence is CASSSRAEGGRETQYF. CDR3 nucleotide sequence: TGTGCCAGCAGCTCGCGAGCGGAGGGAGGGAGAGAGACCCAGTACTTC.

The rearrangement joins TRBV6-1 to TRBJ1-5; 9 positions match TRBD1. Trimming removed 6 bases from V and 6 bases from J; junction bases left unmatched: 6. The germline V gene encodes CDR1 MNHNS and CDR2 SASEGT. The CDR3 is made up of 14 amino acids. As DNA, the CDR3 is TGTGCCAGCAGGAATACAGGGGGCACTCAGCCCCAGCATTTT. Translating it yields CASRNTGGTQPQHF.

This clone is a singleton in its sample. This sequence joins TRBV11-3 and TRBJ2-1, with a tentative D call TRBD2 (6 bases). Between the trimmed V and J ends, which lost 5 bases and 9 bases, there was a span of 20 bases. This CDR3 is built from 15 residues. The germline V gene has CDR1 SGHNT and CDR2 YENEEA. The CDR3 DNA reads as TGTGCCAGCAGCCCGAGGAACTCGGGAGTAGGTGAGCAGTTCTTC. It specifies CASSPRNSGVGEQFF.

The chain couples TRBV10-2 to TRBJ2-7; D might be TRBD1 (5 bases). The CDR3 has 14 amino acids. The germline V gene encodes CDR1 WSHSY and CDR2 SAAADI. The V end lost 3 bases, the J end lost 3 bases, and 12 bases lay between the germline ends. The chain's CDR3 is CASSDIPGHYEQYF. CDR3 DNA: TGCGCCAGCAGTGATATTCCAGGACACTACGAGCAGTACTTC.

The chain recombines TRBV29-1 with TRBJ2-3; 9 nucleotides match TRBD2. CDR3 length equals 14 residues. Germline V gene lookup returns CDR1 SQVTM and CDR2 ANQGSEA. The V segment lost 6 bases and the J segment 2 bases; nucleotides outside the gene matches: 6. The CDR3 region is CSVGAGGTTDTQYF. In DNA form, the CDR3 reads TGCAGCGTGGGGGCGGGAGGGACCACAGATACGCAGTATTTT.

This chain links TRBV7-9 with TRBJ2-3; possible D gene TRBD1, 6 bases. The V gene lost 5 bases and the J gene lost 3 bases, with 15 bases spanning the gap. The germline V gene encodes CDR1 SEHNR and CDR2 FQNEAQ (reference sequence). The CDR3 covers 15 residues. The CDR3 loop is CASSPQGGATDTQYF. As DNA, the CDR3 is TGTGCCAGCAGCCCACAGGGCGGCGCGACAGATACGCAGTATTTT.

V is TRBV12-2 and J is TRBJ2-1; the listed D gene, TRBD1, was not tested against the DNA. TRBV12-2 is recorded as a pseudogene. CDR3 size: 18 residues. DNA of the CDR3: TGTGCAAGTCGCTTAGACCCGGACAGGGGGTGGTCCTACAATGAGCAGTTCTTC. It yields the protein CASRLDPDRGWSYNEQFF.

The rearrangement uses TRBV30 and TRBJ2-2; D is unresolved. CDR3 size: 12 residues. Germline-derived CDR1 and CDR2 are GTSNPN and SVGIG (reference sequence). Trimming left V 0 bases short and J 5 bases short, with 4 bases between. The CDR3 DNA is TGTGCCTGGAGTGTTCAGACCGGGGAGCTGTTTTTT. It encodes CAWSVQTGELFF.

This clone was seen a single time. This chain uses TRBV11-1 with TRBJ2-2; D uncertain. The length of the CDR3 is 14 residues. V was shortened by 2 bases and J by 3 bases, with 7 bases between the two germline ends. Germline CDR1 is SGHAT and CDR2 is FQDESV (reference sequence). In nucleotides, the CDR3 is TGTGCCAGCAGCTTACTCGCGTACACCGGGGAGCTGTTTTTT. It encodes CASSLLAYTGELFF.

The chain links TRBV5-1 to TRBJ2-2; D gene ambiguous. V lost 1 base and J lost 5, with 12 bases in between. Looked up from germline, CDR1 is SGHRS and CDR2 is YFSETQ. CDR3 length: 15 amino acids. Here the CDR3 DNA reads TGCGCCAGCAGCTTGCTAACACCAAAGACCGGGGAGCTGTTTTTT. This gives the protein CASSLLTPKTGELFF.

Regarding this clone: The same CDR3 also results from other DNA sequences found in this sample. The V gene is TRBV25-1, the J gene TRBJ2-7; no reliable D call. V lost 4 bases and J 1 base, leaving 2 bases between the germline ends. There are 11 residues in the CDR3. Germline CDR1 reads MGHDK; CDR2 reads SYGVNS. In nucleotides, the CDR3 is TGTGCCAGCAGTGTTTCCTACGAGCAGTACTTC. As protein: CASSVSYEQYF.

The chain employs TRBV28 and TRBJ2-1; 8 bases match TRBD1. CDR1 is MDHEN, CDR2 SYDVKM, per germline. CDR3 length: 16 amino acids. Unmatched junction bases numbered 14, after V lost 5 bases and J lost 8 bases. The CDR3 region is CASSPIGTGFSHEQFF. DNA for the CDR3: TGTGCCAGCAGTCCTATCGGGACAGGCTTCTCCCATGAGCAGTTCTTC.

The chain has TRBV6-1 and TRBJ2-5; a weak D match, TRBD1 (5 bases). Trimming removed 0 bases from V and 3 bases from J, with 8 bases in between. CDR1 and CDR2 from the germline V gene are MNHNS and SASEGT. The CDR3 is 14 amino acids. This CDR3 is CASSEAVGEETQYF. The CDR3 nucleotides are TGTGCCAGCAGTGAAGCGGTAGGGGAAGAGACCCAGTACTTC.